This T cell receptor beta chain was sequenced for a study of CD8 T cells in ankylosing spondylitis. Overall study results and limits: Disease-linked clones reportedly showed significant enrichment in matched ankylosing spondylitis synovial fluid.

Of note for this clonotype: Antigen unknown. The junction shows a germline mismatch at one end, possibly a read error.

TCRdb re-called the 5' RACE reads through MiXCR, storing one row per CDR3 protein. The sample holds 160,000 or so distinct CDR3 sequences, approximately 9% seen once. What was sequenced was blood, either unsorted or a sorted T cell fraction (not recorded which). This clonotype was obtained from a female donor with ankylosing spondylitis or in good health (not recorded which).

The CDR3 protein is CASSLGTRERKF. CDR3 DNA: TGTGCCAGCAGTTTGGGGACCCGGGAGCGAAAATTC. The J gene is TRBJ2-7, the V gene TRBV12-3 or TRBV12-4; D possibly corresponds to TRBD2 (6 bases). The length of the CDR3 is 12 residues.